This T cell receptor (beta chain) is from a study of T cells in Graves' hyperthyroidism and ophthalmopathy. Study-level points and caveats: Most clonotypes expanded in thyroid above 0.001 were likewise present in blood.

This CDR3 is 14 amino acids long. The germline CDR1 and CDR2 sequences are KGHSH and LQKENI. Trimming left V 0 bases short and J 5 bases short, with 8 bases between. This clonotype was counted at least ten times. Its specificity is unknown. Uncontrolled infection, other autoimmune disease, pregnancy or lactation led to exclusion. Amplified TCR beta CDR3 regions came from RNA transcripts. HTBI primers were employed in a first-round RT-PCR of the TCR CDR3. TCRdb used MiXCR to reprocess the multiplex PCR reads, holding one entry per CDR3 protein. The table has about 690,000 distinct CDR3 sequences, 17% seen once.

The genes are TRBV18 and TRBJ2-1; no firm D call. This clonotype originated in a man aged 45 to 65 with Graves' hyperthyroidism. The sample comprised blood. The CDR3 sequence is CASSPPAPHNEQFF. In DNA, the CDR3 is TGTGCCAGCTCACCACCGGCTCCTCACAATGAGCAGTTCTTC.